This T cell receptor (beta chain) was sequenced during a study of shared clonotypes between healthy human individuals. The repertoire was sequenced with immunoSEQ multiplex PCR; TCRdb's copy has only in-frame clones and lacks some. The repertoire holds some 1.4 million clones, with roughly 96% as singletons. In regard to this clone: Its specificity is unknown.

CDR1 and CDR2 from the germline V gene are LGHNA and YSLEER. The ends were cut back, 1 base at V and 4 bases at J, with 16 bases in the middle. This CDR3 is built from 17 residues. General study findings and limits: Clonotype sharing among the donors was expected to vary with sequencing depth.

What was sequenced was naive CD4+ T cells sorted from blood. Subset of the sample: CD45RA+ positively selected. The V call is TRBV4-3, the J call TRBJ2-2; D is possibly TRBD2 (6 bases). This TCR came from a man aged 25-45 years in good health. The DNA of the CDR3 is TGCGCCAGCAGCCAAGCACGAACTCGGAGGGTCACCGGGGAGCTGTTTTTT. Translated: CASSQARTRRVTGELFF.